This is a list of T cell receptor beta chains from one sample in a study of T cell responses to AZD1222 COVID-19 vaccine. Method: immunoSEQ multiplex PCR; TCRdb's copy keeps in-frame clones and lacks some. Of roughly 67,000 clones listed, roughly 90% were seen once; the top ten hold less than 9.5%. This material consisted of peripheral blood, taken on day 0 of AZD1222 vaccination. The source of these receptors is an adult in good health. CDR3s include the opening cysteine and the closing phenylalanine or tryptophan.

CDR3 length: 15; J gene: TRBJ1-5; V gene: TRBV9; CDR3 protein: CASSVSTGGNQPQHF
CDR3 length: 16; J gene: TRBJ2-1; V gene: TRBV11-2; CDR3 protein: CASSLVSGFSYNEQFF
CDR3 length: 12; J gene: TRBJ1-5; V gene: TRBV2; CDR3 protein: CASSSTGQPQHF
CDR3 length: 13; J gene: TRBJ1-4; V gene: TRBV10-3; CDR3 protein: CAIRGTGEEKLFF
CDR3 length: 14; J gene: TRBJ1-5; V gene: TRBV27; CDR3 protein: CASGAGYSNQPQHF
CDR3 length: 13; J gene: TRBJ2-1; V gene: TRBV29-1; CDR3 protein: CSVERQERDEQFF
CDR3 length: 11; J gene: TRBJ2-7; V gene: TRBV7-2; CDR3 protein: CASSLAVEQYF
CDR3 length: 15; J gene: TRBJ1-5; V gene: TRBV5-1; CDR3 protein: CASRPGTGQGQPQHF
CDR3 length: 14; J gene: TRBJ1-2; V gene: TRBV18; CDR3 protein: CASSPGQGIDGYTF
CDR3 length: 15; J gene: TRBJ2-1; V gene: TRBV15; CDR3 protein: CATSIELQRYNEQFF
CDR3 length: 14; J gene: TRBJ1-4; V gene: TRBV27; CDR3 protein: CASSEAETGEKLFF
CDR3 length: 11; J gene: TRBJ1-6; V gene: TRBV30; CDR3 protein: CAAAEDSPLHF
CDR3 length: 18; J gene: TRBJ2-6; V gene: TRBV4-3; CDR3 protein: CASSQVWDGLSGANVLTF
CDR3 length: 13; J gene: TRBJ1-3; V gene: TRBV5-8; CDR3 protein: CASSLVGGNTIYF
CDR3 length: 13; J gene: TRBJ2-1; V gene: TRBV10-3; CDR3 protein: CAISDGLADEQFF
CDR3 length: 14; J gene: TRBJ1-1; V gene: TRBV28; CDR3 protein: CASSLSGRNTEAFF
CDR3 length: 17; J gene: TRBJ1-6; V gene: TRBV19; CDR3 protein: CASSMRTQATNNSPLHF
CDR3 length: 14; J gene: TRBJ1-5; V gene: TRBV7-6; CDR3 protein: CASSLRGSNQPQHF
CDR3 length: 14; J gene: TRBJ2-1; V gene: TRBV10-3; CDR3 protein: CAISERSDYNEQFF
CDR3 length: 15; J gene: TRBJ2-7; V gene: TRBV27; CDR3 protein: CASSSSGAPSYEQYF
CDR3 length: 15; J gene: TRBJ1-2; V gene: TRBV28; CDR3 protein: CASRTRAGANYGYTF
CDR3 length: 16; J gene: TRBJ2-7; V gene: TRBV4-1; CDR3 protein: CASSQMGASGRFEQYF
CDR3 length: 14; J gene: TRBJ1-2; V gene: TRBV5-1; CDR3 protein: CASSDWTGAYGYTF
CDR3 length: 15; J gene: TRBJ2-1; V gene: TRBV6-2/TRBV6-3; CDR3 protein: CASSFRPGLGNEQFF
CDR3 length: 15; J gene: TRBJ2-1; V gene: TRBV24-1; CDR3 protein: CATSDLWSGDNEQFF
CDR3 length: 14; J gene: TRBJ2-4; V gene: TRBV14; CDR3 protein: CASSQGAGINIQYF
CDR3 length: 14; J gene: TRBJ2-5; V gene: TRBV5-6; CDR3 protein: CASSFRGGKETQYF